The entry below describes one T cell receptor beta chain. The CDR3 spans 11 residues. Germline V lookup: CDR1 SGHDT, CDR2 YYEEEE. The record originates from a study of T cells expressing NK-cell markers. Study context: Seven donors tested HCMV-seropositive and one tested seronegative among the eight sequenced.

UMIs were included in TCR beta cDNA generated by 5'RACE template switching. Following a re-call of the 5' RACE reads, TCRdb has one entry per CDR3 protein and lacks DNA. Its clone listing holds about 400,000 distinct CDR3 sequences. This chain links TRBV5-6 with TRBJ1-6. The sequence was collected from a woman in her 50s in good health. The sequenced sample was blood T cells: a sorted CD56 or NKG2C T cell subset, CD4+ or CD8+ T cells, or bulk PBMC T cells (not recorded which). The CDR3: CASSLGGPLHF. Based on the CDR3 plus reference TRBV5-6 and TRBJ1-6, the full variable domain is DAGVTQSPTHLIKTRGQQVTLRCSPKSGHDTVSWYQQALGQGPQFIFQYYEEEERQRGNFPDRFSGHQFPNYSSELNVNALLLGDSALYLCASSLGGPLHFGNGTRLTVT.